This T cell receptor (beta chain) was obtained from a study of immune evolution from preneoplasia to lung adenocarcinoma. Whole-study results and caveats: Normal lung had the highest top T cell clone frequencies.

Germline CDR1 SGHTS, CDR2 YDEGEE. The CDR3 loop spans 13 amino acids. Deletions cut 4 bases from V and 0 bases from J, with 7 bases between. TCRdb's table, derived via immunoSEQ multiplex PCR, lists solely in-frame clones and lacks some. The sample has 4,500 to 5,000 clones; around three quarters are singletons. Concerning this clone: What it binds is not known.

The specimen was FFPE minimally invasive lung adenocarcinoma tissue. The V gene is TRBV5-8, the J gene TRBJ1-2, with D tentatively TRBD1 (5 bases). The TCR comes from a person aged 65-85 years with lung adenocarcinoma. The CDR3 is CASSPGPNYGYTF. The CDR3 DNA reads as TGTGCCAGCAGCCCGGGACCTAACTATGGCTACACCTTC.